Shown below are 31 T cell receptor beta chains from a single sample sequenced in a study of CXCR3-negative and CXCR3-positive naive CD8 T cells (dated by TCRdb to between 2018 and 2020). The investigation overall reported the following: TRB CDR3s from CXCR3-positive naive cells showed higher hydrophobicity (lower Kidera factor 4), lower energy, and higher strength and volume indices than CXCR3-negative naive cells.

The sample was run on a NextSeq 550. The Human TCR Profiling Kit (MiLaboratory) was used to prepare UMI-labeled 5' RACE TRB cDNA libraries. TCRdb reprocessed the public reads and reports one entry per CDR3 protein sequence, without DNA. Per the sample table, the count is around 60,000 distinct CDR3 sequences. In total, the top ten clones hold about 0.57% of the sample. These receptors are not linked to any known antigen. What was sequenced was naive CXCR3+ CD8+ T cells from blood. The cell subset or site label on this specimen signifies: CD45RO-CCR7+CD27+CD95- naive CD8+ T cells expressing CXCR3 (TNR3+). The receptors here all came from a human donor in good health. Some clones in this sample may be carry-over from other donors' samples.

This chain joins TRBV4-3 and TRBJ1-1; no DNA is available, so the TRBD1 call from TCRdb remains unchecked. The CDR3 is 13 amino acids. Germline CDR1 reads LGHNA; CDR2 reads YSLEER. CDR3 region: CASSPGGGTEAFF.

The chain employs TRBV9 and TRBJ2-7. The CDR3 runs to 15 residues. The germline V gene encodes CDR1 SGDLS and CDR2 YYNGEE. The CDR3 spells CASSVGAVREREQYF. The complete variable domain, with remaining parts taken from reference TRBV9 and TRBJ2-7, reads DSGVTQTPKHLITATGQRVTLRCSPRSGDLSVYWYQQSLDQGLQFLIQYYNGEERAKGNILERFSAQQFPDLHSELNLSSLELGDSALYFCASSVGAVREREQYFGPGTRLTVT.

The chain carries TRBV7-2 and TRBJ2-3. The germline V gene encodes CDR1 SGHTA and CDR2 FQGNSA. The CDR3 has 13 residues. CDR3: CASSLGGTDTQYF.

The J gene is TRBJ2-1, the V gene TRBV7-2; absent DNA, TCRdb's TRBD2 call cannot be checked. Germline CDR1 reads SGHTA; CDR2 reads FQGNSA. CDR3 length: 14 residues. This CDR3 reads CASSRGGGGSAGFF.

The V gene is TRBV19, the J gene TRBJ2-3; the TCRdb call, TRBD1, lacks DNA for checking. The CDR3 spans 17 residues. CDR1 LNHDA and CDR2 SQIVND come from the germline V gene (reference sequence). This chain's CDR3 is CASRGGTDKFSTDTQYF.

The chain is built from TRBV14 and TRBJ2-1; absent DNA, TCRdb's TRBD1 call cannot be checked. This CDR3 is built from 17 residues. Germline V lookup: CDR1 SGHDN, CDR2 FVKESK. CDR3 in amino acids: CASSQRPGHWDYNEQFF.

J is TRBJ1-5 and V is TRBV5-5. The CDR3 spans 16 residues. Germline V gene data show CDR1 as SGHKS and CDR2 as YYEKEE (reference sequence). CDR3: CASSPYHGFSNQPQHF.

This chain uses TRBV29-1 with TRBJ1-3. CDR1 SQVTM and CDR2 ANQGSEA come from the germline V gene. This CDR3 has 14 residues. The CDR3 spells CSVEGSAGEDTIYF.

V gene TRBV4-2 combines with J gene TRBJ2-1; TCRdb selects TRBD2, and the lack of DNA leaves this call unchecked. The CDR3 covers 17 residues. Per germline, CDR1 LGHNA and CDR2 YNFKEQ. CDR3 loop: CASSQDSGQVSYNEQFF.

The chain is built from TRBV5-1 and TRBJ1-5. This CDR3 region has 15 residues. Germline assignment: CDR1 SGHRS and CDR2 YFSETQ. CDR3 sequence: CASSQGLEPNQPQHF. The variable domain in full, completed from reference TRBV5-1 and TRBJ1-5, reads KAGVTQTPRYLIKTRGQQVTLSCSPISGHRSVSWYQQTPGQGLQFLFEYFSETQRNKGNFPGRFSGRQFSNSRSEMNVSTLELGDSALYLCASSQGLEPNQPQHFGDGTRLSIL.

J is TRBJ1-1 and V is TRBV5-5; TCRdb's assignment of TRBD1 cannot be checked, as there is no DNA. Germline CDR1 SGHKS, CDR2 YYEKEE (reference sequence). The CDR3 consists of 13 residues. CDR3 loop: CASSYRGNTEAFF.

The CDR3 sequence: CASSQEGNRDYYGYTF. This chain uses TRBV3-1 with TRBJ1-2; as DNA is missing, the TRBD1 call by TCRdb cannot be tested. The CDR3 is 16 amino acids. The germline V gene has CDR1 LGHDT and CDR2 YNNKEL (reference sequence).

This CDR3 is CASSPSLGRYEQYF. The chain combines TRBV4-2 with TRBJ2-7; absent DNA, TCRdb's TRBD2 call cannot be checked. Germline assignment: CDR1 LGHNA and CDR2 YNFKEQ. The CDR3 is 14 amino acids.

The chain joins TRBV24-1 to TRBJ2-1; TCRdb's D gene call, TRBD1, goes unchecked for lack of DNA. The CDR3 extends over 16 amino acids. Germline V CDR1 and CDR2: KGHDR, SFDVKD. The CDR3 loop is CATSAPATGGYNEQFF.

The rearrangement joins TRBV4-1 to TRBJ1-5. CDR1 and CDR2 (germline): MGHRA, YSYEKL. CDR3 length: 13 amino acids. This CDR3 is CASSQENAQPQHF.

The chain employs TRBV29-1 and TRBJ2-1; absent DNA, TCRdb's TRBD1 call cannot be checked. The germline gives CDR1 SQVTM, CDR2 ANQGSEA. This CDR3 region has 15 residues. CDR3 protein: CSAGGDSVGYNEQFF.

The chain combines TRBV12-3 or TRBV12-4 with TRBJ1-1; checking the TCRdb D call of TRBD1 is not possible without DNA. The CDR3 consists of 15 residues. The chain's CDR3 is CASSQDREFNTEAFF.

The J gene is TRBJ2-7, the V gene TRBV5-4; the D gene TCRdb calls, TRBD2, cannot be checked with no DNA. The CDR3 runs to 13 residues. Germline-derived CDR1 and CDR2 are SGHNT and YYREEE (reference sequence). The CDR3 reads CASRPGLAYEQYF.

The V and J genes are TRBV27 and TRBJ1-5. Germline lookup yields CDR1 MNHEY and CDR2 SMNVEV (reference sequence). CDR3 size: 15 residues. The CDR3 here is CASSELSFGDQLQHF.

The V and J genes are TRBV6-2 or TRBV6-3 and TRBJ1-1. The CDR3 is made up of 15 amino acids. Germline CDR1 MNHEY, CDR2 SVGEGT. The CDR3: CASSYGSSKDTEAFF.

The chain is built from TRBV7-9 and TRBJ1-6. CDR1 and CDR2 (germline): SEHNR, FQNEAQ (reference sequence). The CDR3 spans 12 residues. Here the CDR3 reads CASSGPNSPLHF.

The chain combines TRBV4-1 with TRBJ2-5; TCRdb calls TRBD2, which cannot be checked without DNA. This CDR3 region has 17 residues. Germline assignment: CDR1 MGHRA and CDR2 YSYEKL. CDR3: CASSQDPLAGGRETQYF.

The chain combines TRBV5-1 with TRBJ1-1. This CDR3 comprises 13 residues. Germline lookup yields CDR1 SGHRS and CDR2 YFSETQ. The CDR3 region is CASSSGMNTEAFF. Filled out from reference TRBV5-1 and TRBJ1-1, the complete variable domain reads KAGVTQTPRYLIKTRGQQVTLSCSPISGHRSVSWYQQTPGQGLQFLFEYFSETQRNKGNFPGRFSGRQFSNSRSEMNVSTLELGDSALYLCASSSGMNTEAFFGQGTRLTVV.

The chain joins TRBV28 to TRBJ2-7; the TCRdb D gene call, TRBD2, has no DNA to confirm it. This CDR3 contains 15 residues. Germline loops: CDR1 MDHEN, CDR2 SYDVKM. CDR3 sequence: CASSLLAGASYEQYF.

The gene calls are TRBV20-1 and TRBJ1-2; TCRdb's assignment of TRBD1 cannot be checked, as there is no DNA. Germline loops: CDR1 DFQATT, CDR2 SNEGSKA (reference sequence). This CDR3 is built from 14 residues. The CDR3 is CSAREQGGGYGYTF.

The CDR3 is CASSFWDRGYEQYF. The chain employs TRBV12-3 or TRBV12-4 and TRBJ2-7; checking the TCRdb D call of TRBD1 is not possible without DNA. CDR3 size: 14 residues.

This chain links TRBV9 with TRBJ2-7; there is no DNA to check the TCRdb D call of TRBD2. The CDR3 has 16 residues. In germline, CDR1 is SGDLS, CDR2 YYNGEE. CDR3 sequence: CASSVGPGLVKDEQYF.

CDR3 sequence reads: CASSLAPLRATHEQYF. This sequence joins TRBV7-9 and TRBJ2-7; TCRdb calls TRBD2, which cannot be checked without DNA. This CDR3 is built from 16 residues. The V gene's germline CDR1 is SEHNR and CDR2 FQNEAQ (reference sequence).

This chain uses TRBV27 with TRBJ2-7; as DNA is missing, the TRBD1 call by TCRdb cannot be tested. CDR1 and CDR2 from the germline V gene are MNHEY and SMNVEV (reference sequence). CDR3 size: 15 residues. The CDR3 is CASSFQGPDYYEQYF.

The J gene is TRBJ1-2, the V gene TRBV18; TCRdb returns TRBD1, unconfirmable since there is no DNA. Germline loops: CDR1 KGHSH, CDR2 LQKENI. The CDR3 totals 17 residues. The CDR3 is CASSPTGTGTEDYGYTF.

V and J are TRBV4-3 and TRBJ2-7; absent DNA, TCRdb's TRBD2 call cannot be checked. There are 16 residues in the CDR3. CDR1 is LGHNA and CDR2 is YSLEER in the germline V gene. This CDR3 reads CASSQDRGPGLYEQYF.